These 14 T cell receptor beta chains came from one sample sequenced in a study of OX40 agonist ivuxolimab in advanced cancers. Sequenced by immunoSEQ multiplex PCR; TCRdb stores in-frame clones only, minus some. The table records some 45,000 clones, around 86% of them present only once. The specimen comprised CD4+ or CD8+ T cells sorted from blood, sampled in a trial of the OX40 agonist ivuxolimab. The receptors derive from an adult with an advanced solid tumor such as melanoma, head and neck, liver or kidney cancer.

The chain employs TRBV19 and TRBJ2-7, with TRBD1 matching over 10 bases. Germline values: CDR1 LNHDA, CDR2 SQIVND (reference sequence). The CDR3 covers 15 residues. J was trimmed by 6 bases and V by 5 bases; bases with no gene match: 10. Here the CDR3 DNA reads TGTGCCAGTAGTCACCGGGGACAGGGGAGGTTCGAGCAGTACTTC. It is translated as CASSHRGQGRFEQYF.

The chain employs TRBV5-4 and TRBJ1-3; TRBD1 might be the D (5 bases). CDR3 length: 15 amino acids. Germline assignment: CDR1 SGHNT and CDR2 YYREEE (reference sequence). Trimming stripped 0 bases from V and 4 bases from J, with 11 bases between. DNA of the CDR3: TGTGCCAGCAGCTTGGGGGGGTCCTCAGGAAACACCATATATTTT. Its translation: CASSLGGSSGNTIYF.

V gene TRBV7-2 combines with J gene TRBJ2-1, with TRBD2 matching over 14 bases. This CDR3 region has 15 residues. The ends lost 5 bases at V and 8 bases at J; junction bases unmatched: 5. The V gene's germline CDR1 is SGHTA and CDR2 FQGNSA. The CDR3 nucleotides read TGTGCCAGCAGCACTCGACTAGCGGGAGGGGATGAGCAGTTCTTC. Translated, it gives CASSTRLAGGDEQFF.

The V call is TRBV2, the J call TRBJ1-2; D may be TRBD1 (6 bases). V lost 5 bases to trimming and J lost 8 bases, with 18 bases between them. CDR1 is SNHLY and CDR2 is FYNNEI in the germline V gene. This CDR3 spans 14 amino acids. CDR3 coding DNA: TGTGCCAGCAGTCTGTCGGGACAAGCCGGGGGCTACACCTTC. It is translated as CASSLSGQAGGYTF.

The V and J genes are TRBV2 and TRBJ2-1, with TRBD2 matching over 15 bases. This CDR3 spans 16 amino acids. Germline V gives CDR1 SNHLY, CDR2 FYNNEI. J lost 4 bases, V lost 8 bases, and 6 bases had no gene match. CDR3 in amino acids: CASAPGLAGGYNEQFF. The CDR3 DNA follows: TGTGCCAGCGCTCCTGGACTAGCGGGAGGGTACAATGAGCAGTTCTTC.

This chain links TRBV18 with TRBJ1-4; possible D gene TRBD1, 6 bases. The length of the CDR3 is 15 residues. Trimming left V 0 bases short and J 7 bases short, with 12 bases between. Germline lookup yields CDR1 KGHSH and CDR2 LQKENI. The chain's CDR3 is CASSPPSQGTEKLFF. The CDR3 nucleotides are TGTGCCAGCTCACCACCGTCCCAGGGGACTGAAAAACTGTTTTTT. Looking up the rest from reference TRBV18 and TRBJ1-4 gives the full variable domain: NAGVMQNPRHLVRRRGQEARLRCSPMKGHSHVYWYRQLPEEGLKFMVYLQKENIIDESGMPKERFSAEFPKEGPSILRIQQVVRGDSAAYFCASSPPSQGTEKLFFGSGTQLSVL.

CDR3 DNA: TGCGCCAGCAGCTTGGTGGTCGCGGGGGCCACCTACGAGCAGTACTTC. Its translation is CASSLVVAGATYEQYF. This chain connects TRBV5-1 to TRBJ2-7, with D perhaps matching TRBD2 (7 bases). The CDR3 loop spans 16 amino acids. CDR1 and CDR2 from the germline V gene are SGHRS and YFSETQ. V lost 0 bases and J lost 2, with 15 bases in between.

The CDR3 protein is CASSPLQGYEKLFF. The CDR3 DNA follows: TGTGCCAGCAGCCCACTGCAGGGATACGAAAAACTGTTTTTT. The chain employs TRBV5-6 and TRBJ1-4, with D maybe TRBD1 (5 bases). The CDR3 has 14 amino acids. V lost 4 bases and J lost 8, with 15 bases in between. In germline, CDR1 is SGHDT, CDR2 YYEEEE.

The chain combines TRBV10-3 with TRBJ1-6; D is unresolved. The length of the CDR3 is 13 residues. Germline CDR1 ENHRY, CDR2 SYGVKD. V was clipped by 4 bases and J by 10 bases, with 11 bases between them. CDR3 protein: CAISGTGDSPLHF. In DNA, the CDR3 is TGTGCCATCAGTGGTACTGGAGACTCACCCCTCCACTTT.

The chain employs TRBV15 and TRBJ2-1, with D perhaps matching TRBD2 (5 bases). The CDR3 totals 16 residues. CDR1 and CDR2 (germline): LNHNV, YYDKDF (reference sequence). V was clipped by 0 bases and J by 0 bases, with 9 bases between them. CDR3 amino acids: CATSRDLSGSYNEQFF. In nucleotides, the CDR3 is TGTGCCACCAGCAGAGATTTAAGCGGCTCCTACAATGAGCAGTTCTTC.

V usage is TRBV12-5 and J usage is TRBJ2-2; D perhaps matches TRBD2 (6 bases). The CDR3 extends over 16 amino acids. Germline assignment: CDR1 LGHNT and CDR2 FRNRAP. V was clipped by 5 bases and J by 2 bases, with 15 bases between them. This CDR3 is CASGGARTKNTGELFF. CDR3 nucleotides: TGTGCTAGTGGTGGGGCCCGGACTAAAAACACCGGGGAGCTGTTTTTT. The variable domain in full, with the rest retrieved from reference TRBV12-5 and TRBJ2-2, is DARVTQTPRHKVTEMGQEVTMRCQPILGHNTVFWYRQTMMQGLELLAYFRNRAPLDDSGMPKDRFSAEMPDATLATLKIQPSEPRDSAVYFCASGGARTKNTGELFFGEGSRLTVL.

This clone appeared a single time. The chain uses TRBV5-1 and TRBJ2-7; 8 bases fit TRBD1. Germline V CDR1 and CDR2: SGHRS, YFSETQ. J was trimmed by 3 bases and V by 6 bases; bases with no gene match: 8. The CDR3 loop spans 14 amino acids. CDR3 in amino acids: CASTYNGQGYEQYF. The CDR3 bases are TGCGCCAGCACCTACAACGGACAGGGCTACGAGCAGTACTTC.

Concerning this clone itself: The sample contains more than one DNA sequence encoding this CDR3. The chain joins TRBV11-2 to TRBJ1-1; TRBD1 matches at 8 bases. Per the germline V gene, CDR1 is SGHAT and CDR2 is FQNNGV. This CDR3 region has 13 residues. V shed 7 bases and J 10 bases; nucleotides not matched to a gene: 11. CDR3 amino acids: CASTDLKQGGAFF. CDR3 sequence (DNA): TGTGCCAGCACCGACCTTAAACAGGGGGGAGCTTTCTTT.

The chain links TRBV4-1 to TRBJ2-2; the D gene is possibly TRBD2 (5 bases). The germline CDR1 and CDR2 sequences are MGHRA and YSYEKL. This CDR3 has 14 residues. V was shortened by 0 bases and J by 5 bases, with 7 bases between the two germline ends. This CDR3 reads CASSQDGRTGELFF. The CDR3 nucleotides read TGCGCCAGCAGCCAAGATGGGAGAACCGGGGAGCTGTTTTTT.